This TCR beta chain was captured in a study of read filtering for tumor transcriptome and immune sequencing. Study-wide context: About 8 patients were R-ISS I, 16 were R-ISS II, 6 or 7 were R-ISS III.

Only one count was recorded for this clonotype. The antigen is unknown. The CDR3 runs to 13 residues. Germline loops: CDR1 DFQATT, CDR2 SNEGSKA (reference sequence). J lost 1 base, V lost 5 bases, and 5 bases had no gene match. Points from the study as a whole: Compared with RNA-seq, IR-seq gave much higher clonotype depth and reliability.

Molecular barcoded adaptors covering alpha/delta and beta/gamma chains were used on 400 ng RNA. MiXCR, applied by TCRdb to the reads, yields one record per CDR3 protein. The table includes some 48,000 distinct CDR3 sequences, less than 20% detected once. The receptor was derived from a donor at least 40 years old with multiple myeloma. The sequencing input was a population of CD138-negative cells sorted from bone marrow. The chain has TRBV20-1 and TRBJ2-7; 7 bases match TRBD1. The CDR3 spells CSAGPGQSYEQYF. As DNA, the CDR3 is TGCAGTGCTGGCCCGGGACAGTCCTACGAGCAGTACTTC.